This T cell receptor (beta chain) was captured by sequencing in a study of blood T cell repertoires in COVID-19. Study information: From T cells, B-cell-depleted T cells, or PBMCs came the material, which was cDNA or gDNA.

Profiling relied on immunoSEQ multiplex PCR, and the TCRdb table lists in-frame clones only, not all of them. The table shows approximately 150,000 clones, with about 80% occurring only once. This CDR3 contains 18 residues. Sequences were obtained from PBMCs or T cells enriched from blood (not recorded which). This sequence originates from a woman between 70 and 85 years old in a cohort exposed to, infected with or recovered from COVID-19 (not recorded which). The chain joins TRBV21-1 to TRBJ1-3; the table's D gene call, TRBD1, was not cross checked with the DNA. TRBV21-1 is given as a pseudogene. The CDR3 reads CASSKVPPTGVWRNTIYF. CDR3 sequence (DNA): TGTGCCAGCAGCAAAGTCCCCCCGACAGGGGTCTGGCGAAACACCATATATTTT.